This T cell receptor beta chain is from a study of vaccination and CD4 T cells after COVID-19. For the study at large: All convalescent patients were nasal swab PCR positive for SARS-CoV-2; several had mild and one severe disease. Collection of post-COVID samples occurred a median around 91 days after diagnosis, spanning a range of 35 to 161. General observations from the study: Among convalescent patients, a median about 86% of reactive clones emerged only after vaccination. Spike mono-reactive clones accounted for 304 of the 307 vaccine-specific clones found in convalescent patients.

This clonotype occurred a few times. Antigen unknown. Cultured CD4+ T cells had their DNA profiled by the Oncomine TCR Beta short-read assay. TCRdb reprocessed the PCR reads with MiXCR, giving one entry per CDR3 protein. The data hold roughly 11,000 distinct CDR3 sequences, with approximately 60% observed a single time. V lost 7 bases, J lost 0 bases, and 11 bases stayed unmatched. The V gene's germline CDR1 is DFQATT and CDR2 SNEGSKA (reference sequence). This CDR3 is built from 15 residues. Treatment of the sample: approximately nine-day PBMC culture with coronavirus spike peptide pools or control peptides (ViraFEST assay).

The sequenced material came from CD4+ T cells from blood, cultured in vitro. This TCR was sampled from a human donor who had recovered from COVID-19. The gene calls are TRBV20-1 and TRBJ2-7; 8 bases are shared with TRBD2. CDR3 bases: TGCAGTGTCCCCACTAGCGGACTACACTCCTACGAGCAGTACTTC. Its protein is CSVPTSGLHSYEQYF.